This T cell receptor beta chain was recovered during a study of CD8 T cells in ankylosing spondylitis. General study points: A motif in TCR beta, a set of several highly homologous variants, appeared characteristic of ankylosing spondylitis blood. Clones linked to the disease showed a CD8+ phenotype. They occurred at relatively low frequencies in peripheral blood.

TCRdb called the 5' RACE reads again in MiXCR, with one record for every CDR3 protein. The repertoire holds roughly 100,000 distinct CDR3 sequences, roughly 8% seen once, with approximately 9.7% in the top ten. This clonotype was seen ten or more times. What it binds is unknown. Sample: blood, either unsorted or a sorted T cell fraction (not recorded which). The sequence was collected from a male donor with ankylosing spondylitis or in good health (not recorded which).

DNA of the CDR3: TGTGCCAGCAGCTTCCGAGGGGACACCGGGGAGCTGTTTTTT. This gives the protein CASSFRGDTGELFF. V usage is TRBV7-8 and J usage is TRBJ2-2; D may match TRBD1 or TRBD2 (5 bases each). The germline V and J ends were trimmed by 3 bases and 3 bases, with 8 bases remaining between them. Germline CDR1 reads SGHVS; CDR2 reads FQNEAQ. CDR3 length: 14 residues.